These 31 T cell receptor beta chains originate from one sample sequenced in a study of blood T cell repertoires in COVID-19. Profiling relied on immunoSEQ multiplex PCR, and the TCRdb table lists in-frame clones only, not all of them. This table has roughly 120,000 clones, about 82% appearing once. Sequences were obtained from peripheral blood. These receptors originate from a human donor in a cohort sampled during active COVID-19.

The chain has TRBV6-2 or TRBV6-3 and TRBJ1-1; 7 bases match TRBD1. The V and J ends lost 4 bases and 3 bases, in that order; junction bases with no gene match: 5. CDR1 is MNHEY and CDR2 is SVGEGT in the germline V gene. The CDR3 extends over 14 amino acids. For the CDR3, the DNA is TGTGCCAGCAGTTCCCAGGGGGAGTACACTGAAGCTTTCTTT. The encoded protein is CASSSQGEYTEAFF.

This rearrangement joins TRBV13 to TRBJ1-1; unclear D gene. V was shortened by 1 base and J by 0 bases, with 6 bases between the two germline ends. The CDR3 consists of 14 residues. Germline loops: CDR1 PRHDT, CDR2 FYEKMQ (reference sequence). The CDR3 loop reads CASSLVAMNTEAFF. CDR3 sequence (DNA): TGTGCCAGCAGCTTAGTAGCGATGAACACTGAAGCTTTCTTT.

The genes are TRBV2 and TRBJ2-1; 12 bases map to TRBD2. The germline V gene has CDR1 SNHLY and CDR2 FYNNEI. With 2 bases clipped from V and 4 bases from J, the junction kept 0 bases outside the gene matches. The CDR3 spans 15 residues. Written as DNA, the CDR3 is TGTGCCAGCAGTGAACTAGCGGGAGGGTACAATGAGCAGTTCTTC. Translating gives CASSELAGGYNEQFF.

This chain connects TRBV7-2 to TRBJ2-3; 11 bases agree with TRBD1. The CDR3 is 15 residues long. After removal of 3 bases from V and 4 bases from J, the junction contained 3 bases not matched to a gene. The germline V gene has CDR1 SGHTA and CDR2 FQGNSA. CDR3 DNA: TGTGCCAGCAGCTTTGGACAGGGGGCCGCAGATACGCAGTATTTT. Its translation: CASSFGQGAADTQYF.

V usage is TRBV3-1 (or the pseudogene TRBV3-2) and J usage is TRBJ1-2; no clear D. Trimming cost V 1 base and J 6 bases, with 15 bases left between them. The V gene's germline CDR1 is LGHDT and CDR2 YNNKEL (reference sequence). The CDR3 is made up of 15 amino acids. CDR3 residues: CASSQGLVREDGYTF. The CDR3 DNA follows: TGTGCCAGCAGCCAAGGCCTAGTGAGGGAAGATGGCTACACCTTC.

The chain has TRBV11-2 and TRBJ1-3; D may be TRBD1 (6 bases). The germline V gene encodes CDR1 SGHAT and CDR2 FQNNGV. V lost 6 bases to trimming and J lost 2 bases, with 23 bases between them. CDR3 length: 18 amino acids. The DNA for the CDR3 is TGTGCCAGCAGACCAGAAAGGACAGATCCCAAGGCTGGAAACACCATATATTTT. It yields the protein CASRPERTDPKAGNTIYF.

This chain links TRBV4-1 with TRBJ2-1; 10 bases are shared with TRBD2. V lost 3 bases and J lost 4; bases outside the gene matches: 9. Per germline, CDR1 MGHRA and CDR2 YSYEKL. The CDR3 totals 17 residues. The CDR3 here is CASSQGSGLATYNEQFF. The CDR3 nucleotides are TGCGCCAGCAGCCAGGGTTCGGGACTAGCGACGTACAATGAGCAGTTCTTC.

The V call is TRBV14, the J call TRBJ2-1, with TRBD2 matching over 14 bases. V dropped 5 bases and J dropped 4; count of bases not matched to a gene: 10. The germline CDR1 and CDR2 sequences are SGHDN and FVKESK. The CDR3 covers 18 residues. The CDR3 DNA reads TGTGCCAGCAGCTATGGACTAGCGGGAGGATCTCCTTACAATGAGCAGTTCTTC. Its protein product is CASSYGLAGGSPYNEQFF.

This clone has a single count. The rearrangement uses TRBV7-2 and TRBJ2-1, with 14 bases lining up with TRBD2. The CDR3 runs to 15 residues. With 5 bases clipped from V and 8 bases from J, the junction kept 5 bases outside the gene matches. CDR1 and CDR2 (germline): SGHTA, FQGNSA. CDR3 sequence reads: CASSLGLAGGHEQFF. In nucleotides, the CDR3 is TGTGCCAGCAGCCTCGGACTAGCGGGAGGCCATGAGCAGTTCTTC. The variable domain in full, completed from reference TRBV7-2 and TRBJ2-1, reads GAGVSQSPSNKVTEKGKDVELRCDPISGHTALYWYRQSLGQGLEFLIYFQGNSAPDKSGLPSDRFSAERTGGSVSTLTIQRTQQEDSAVYLCASSLGLAGGHEQFFGPGTRLTVL.

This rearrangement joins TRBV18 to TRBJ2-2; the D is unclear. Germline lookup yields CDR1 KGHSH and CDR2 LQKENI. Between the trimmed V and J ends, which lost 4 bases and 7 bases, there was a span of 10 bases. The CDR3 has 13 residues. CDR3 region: CASSRATDGELFF. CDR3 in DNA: TGTGCCAGCTCACGCGCAACCGACGGGGAGCTGTTTTTT.

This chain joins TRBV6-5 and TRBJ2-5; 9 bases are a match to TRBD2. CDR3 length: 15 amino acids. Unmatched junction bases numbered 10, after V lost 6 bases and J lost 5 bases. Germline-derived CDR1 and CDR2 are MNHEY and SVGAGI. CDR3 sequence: CASRSDGLAIETQYF. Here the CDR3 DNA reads TGTGCCAGCAGGTCCGACGGACTAGCGATCGAGACCCAGTACTTC.

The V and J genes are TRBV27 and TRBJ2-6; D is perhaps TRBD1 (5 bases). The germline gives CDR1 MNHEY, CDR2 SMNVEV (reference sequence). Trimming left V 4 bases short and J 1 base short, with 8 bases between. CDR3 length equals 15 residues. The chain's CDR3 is CASSSPGSGANVLTF. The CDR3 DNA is TGTGCCAGCAGTTCACCAGGGTCTGGGGCCAACGTCCTGACTTTC.

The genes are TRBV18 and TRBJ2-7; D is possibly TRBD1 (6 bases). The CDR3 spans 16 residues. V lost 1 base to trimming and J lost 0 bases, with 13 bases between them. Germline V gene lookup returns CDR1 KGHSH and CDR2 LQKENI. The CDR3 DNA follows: TGTGCCAGCTCACCACGACAGGAAACGACCTCCTACGAGCAGTACTTC. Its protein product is CASSPRQETTSYEQYF.

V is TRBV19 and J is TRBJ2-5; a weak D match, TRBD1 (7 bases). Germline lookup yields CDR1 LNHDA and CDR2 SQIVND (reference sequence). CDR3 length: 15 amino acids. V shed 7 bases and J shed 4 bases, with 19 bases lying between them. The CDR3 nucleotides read TGTGCCAGTACCAGGATAGGAGGGGGCGGAGAGACCCAGTACTTC. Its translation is CASTRIGGGGETQYF. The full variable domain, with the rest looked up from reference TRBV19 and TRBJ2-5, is DGGITQSPKYLFRKEGQNVTLSCEQNLNHDAMYWYRQDPGQGLRLIYYSQIVNDFQKGDIAEGYSVSREKKESFPLTVTSAQKNPTAFYLCASTRIGGGGETQYFGPGTRLLVL.

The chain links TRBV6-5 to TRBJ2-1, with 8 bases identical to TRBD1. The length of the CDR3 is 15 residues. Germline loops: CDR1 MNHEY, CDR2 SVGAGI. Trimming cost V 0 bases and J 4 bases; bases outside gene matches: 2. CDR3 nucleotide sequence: TGTGCCAGCAGTTACTCGGGACAGGTGTACAATGAGCAGTTCTTC. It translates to CASSYSGQVYNEQFF.

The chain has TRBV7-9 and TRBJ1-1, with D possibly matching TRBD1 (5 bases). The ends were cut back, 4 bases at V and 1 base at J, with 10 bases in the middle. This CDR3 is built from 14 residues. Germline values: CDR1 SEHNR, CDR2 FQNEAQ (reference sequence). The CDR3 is CASSYGTENTEAFF. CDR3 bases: TGTGCCAGCAGCTATGGGACTGAGAACACTGAAGCTTTCTTT.

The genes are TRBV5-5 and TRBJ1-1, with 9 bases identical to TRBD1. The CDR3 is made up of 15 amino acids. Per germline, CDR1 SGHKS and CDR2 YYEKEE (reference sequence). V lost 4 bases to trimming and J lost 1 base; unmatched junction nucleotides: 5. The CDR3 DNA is TGTGCCAGCAGCCCACGGACAGGGGAGAACACTGAAGCTTTCTTT. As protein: CASSPRTGENTEAFF.

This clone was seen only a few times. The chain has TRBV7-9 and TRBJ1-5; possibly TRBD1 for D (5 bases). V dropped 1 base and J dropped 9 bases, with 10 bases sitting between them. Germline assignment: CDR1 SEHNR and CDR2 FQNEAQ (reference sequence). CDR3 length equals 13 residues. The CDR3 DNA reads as TGTGCCAGCAGCTTAGAAGGGGAAGGGCCCCAGCATTTT. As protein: CASSLEGEGPQHF.

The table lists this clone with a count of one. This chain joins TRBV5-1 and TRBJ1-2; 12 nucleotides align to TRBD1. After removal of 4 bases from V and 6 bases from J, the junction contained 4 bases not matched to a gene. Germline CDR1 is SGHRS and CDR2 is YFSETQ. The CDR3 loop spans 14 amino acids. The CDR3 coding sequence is TGCGCCAGCAGCCCGGGACAGGGGGCGGATGGCTACACCTTC. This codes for CASSPGQGADGYTF.

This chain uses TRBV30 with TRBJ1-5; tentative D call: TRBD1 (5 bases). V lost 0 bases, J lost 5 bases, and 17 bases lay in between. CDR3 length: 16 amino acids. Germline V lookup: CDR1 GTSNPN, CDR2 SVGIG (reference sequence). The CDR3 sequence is CAWSVREGLRDQPQHF. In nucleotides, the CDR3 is TGTGCCTGGAGTGTCCGGGAGGGGTTGAGGGATCAGCCCCAGCATTTT.

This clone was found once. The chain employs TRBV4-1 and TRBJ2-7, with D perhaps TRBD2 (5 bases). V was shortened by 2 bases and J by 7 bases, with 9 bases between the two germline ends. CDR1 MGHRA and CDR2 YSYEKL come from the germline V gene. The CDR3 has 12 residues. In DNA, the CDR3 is TGCGCCAGCAGCCAACCCGAGCGGGAGCAGTACTTC. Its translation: CASSQPEREQYF.

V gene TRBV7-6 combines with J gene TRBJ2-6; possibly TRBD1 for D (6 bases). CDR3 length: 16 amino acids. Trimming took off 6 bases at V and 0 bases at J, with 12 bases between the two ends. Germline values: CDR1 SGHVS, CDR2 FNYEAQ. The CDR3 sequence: CASSRGSSSGANVLTF. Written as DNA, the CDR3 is TGTGCCAGCAGTAGGGGGTCTAGCTCTGGGGCCAACGTCCTGACTTTC. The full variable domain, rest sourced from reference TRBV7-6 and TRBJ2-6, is GAGVSQSPRYKVTKRGQDVALRCDPISGHVSLYWYRQALGQGPEFLTYFNYEAQQDKSGLPNDRFSAERPEGSISTLTIQRTEQRDSAMYRCASSRGSSSGANVLTFGAGSRLTVL.

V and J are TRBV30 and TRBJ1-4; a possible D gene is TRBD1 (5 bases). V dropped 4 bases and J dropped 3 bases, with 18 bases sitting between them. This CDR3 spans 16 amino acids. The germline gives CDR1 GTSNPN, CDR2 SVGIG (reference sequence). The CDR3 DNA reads TGTGCCTGGAATAAAGGGAGAGGAGGGGCTAATGAAAAACTGTTTTTT. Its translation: CAWNKGRGGANEKLFF.

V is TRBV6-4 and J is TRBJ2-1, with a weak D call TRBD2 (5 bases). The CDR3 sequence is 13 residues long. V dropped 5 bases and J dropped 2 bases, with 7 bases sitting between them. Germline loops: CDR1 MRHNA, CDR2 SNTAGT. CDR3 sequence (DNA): TGTGCCAGCAGTCGGGAAACCTACAATGAGCAGTTCTTC. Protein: CASSRETYNEQFF.

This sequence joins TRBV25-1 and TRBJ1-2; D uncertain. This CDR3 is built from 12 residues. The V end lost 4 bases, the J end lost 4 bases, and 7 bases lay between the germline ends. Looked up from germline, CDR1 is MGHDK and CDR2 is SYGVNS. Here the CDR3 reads CASSGRVYGYTF. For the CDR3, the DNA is TGTGCCAGCAGTGGGAGGGTCTATGGCTACACCTTC.

CDR3 in DNA: TGTGCCAGCAGTTTCGGCGGCTCCTACGAGCAGTACTTC. Translated, it gives CASSFGGSYEQYF. The V call is TRBV27, the J call TRBJ2-7; D is ambiguous. CDR1 MNHEY and CDR2 SMNVEV come from the germline V gene (reference sequence). The CDR3 spans 13 residues. V was trimmed by 3 bases and J by 0 bases, leaving 6 bases between them.

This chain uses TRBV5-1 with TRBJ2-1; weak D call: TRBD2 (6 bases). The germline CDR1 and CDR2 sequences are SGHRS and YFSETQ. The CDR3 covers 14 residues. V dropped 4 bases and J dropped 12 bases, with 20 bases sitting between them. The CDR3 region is CASSPGTLSPGQFF. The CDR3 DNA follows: TGCGCCAGCAGCCCCGGGACTCTCTCTCCCGGGCAGTTCTTC.

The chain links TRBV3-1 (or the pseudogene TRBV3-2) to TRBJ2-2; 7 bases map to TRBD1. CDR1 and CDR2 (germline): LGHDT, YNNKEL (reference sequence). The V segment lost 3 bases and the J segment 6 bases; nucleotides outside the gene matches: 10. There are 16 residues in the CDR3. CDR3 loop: CASSHRQGEGSGELFF. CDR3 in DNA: TGTGCCAGCAGCCACAGACAGGGTGAAGGGTCCGGGGAGCTGTTTTTT.

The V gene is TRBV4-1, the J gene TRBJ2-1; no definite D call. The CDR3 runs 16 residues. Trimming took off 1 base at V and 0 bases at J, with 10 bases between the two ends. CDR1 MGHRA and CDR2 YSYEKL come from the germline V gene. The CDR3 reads CASSQAPGVSYNEQFF. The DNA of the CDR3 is TGCGCCAGCAGCCAAGCTCCAGGCGTCTCCTACAATGAGCAGTTCTTC.

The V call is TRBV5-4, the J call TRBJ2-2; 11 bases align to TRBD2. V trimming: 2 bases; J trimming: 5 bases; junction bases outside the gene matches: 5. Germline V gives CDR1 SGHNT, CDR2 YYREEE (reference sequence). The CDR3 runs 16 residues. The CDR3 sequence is CASSLGLAGGTGELFF. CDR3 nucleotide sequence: TGTGCCAGCAGCTTAGGCCTAGCGGGAGGTACCGGGGAGCTGTTTTTT.

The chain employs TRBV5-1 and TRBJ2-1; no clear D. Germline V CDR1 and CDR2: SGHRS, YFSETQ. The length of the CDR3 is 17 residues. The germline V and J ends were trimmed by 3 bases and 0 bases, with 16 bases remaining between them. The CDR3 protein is CASSSAQARSSYNEQFF. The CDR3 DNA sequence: TGCGCCAGCAGCTCGGCCCAAGCGAGGAGCTCCTACAATGAGCAGTTCTTC.